Below, 13 T cell receptor beta chains from the same sample are listed, as sequenced in a study of T cell responses to AZD1222 COVID-19 vaccine. Profiling relied on immunoSEQ multiplex PCR, and the TCRdb table lists in-frame clones only, not all of them. The repertoire holds about 180,000 clones, with over 85% as singletons. Sequences were derived from peripheral blood, sampled on day 0 of AZD1222 vaccination. The receptors were sampled from an adult in good health.

This clone is a singleton in its sample. V usage is TRBV5-1 and J usage is TRBJ2-3; D remains unclear. The germline gives CDR1 SGHRS, CDR2 YFSETQ. The CDR3 extends over 16 amino acids. V shed 0 bases and J shed 0 bases, with 11 bases lying between them. The CDR3 DNA sequence: TGCGCCAGCAGCTTGGTTGGGGAAACTAGCACAGATACGCAGTATTTT. It is translated as CASSLVGETSTDTQYF.

This chain joins TRBV3-1 (or the pseudogene TRBV3-2) and TRBJ2-7; D uncertain. CDR1 LGHDT and CDR2 YNNKEL come from the germline V gene (reference sequence). V was trimmed by 5 bases and J by 3 bases, leaving 14 bases between them. This CDR3 is built from 14 residues. The CDR3 DNA sequence: TGTGCCAGCAGCAGGAGAACCCGATTCTACGAGCAGTACTTC. Translation gives CASSRRTRFYEQYF.

The chain is built from TRBV27 and TRBJ1-5, with 12 positions matching TRBD1. V lost 6 bases to trimming and J lost 0 bases; unmatched junction nucleotides: 24. The germline CDR1 and CDR2 sequences are MNHEY and SMNVEV (reference sequence). The CDR3 loop spans 23 amino acids. CDR3 bases: TGTGCCAGCAGCCGTTTCCCACCCCGGGCCGGGACAGGGGGCTCCTATAGCAATCAGCCCCAGCATTTT. Residues: CASSRFPPRAGTGGSYSNQPQHF.

The chain carries TRBV27 and TRBJ2-2; 7 bases align to TRBD1. CDR3 length: 15 residues. Germline V gene lookup returns CDR1 MNHEY and CDR2 SMNVEV (reference sequence). V lost 5 bases to trimming and J lost 1 base; unmatched junction nucleotides: 4. The CDR3: CASSPGTVNTGELFF. CDR3 sequence (DNA): TGTGCCAGCAGTCCCGGGACAGTGAACACCGGGGAGCTGTTTTTT.

This clone is a singleton in its sample. The gene calls are TRBV3-1 (or the pseudogene TRBV3-2) and TRBJ2-5, with 10 nucleotides matching TRBD2. Germline values: CDR1 LGHDT, CDR2 YNNKEL (reference sequence). This CDR3 has 12 amino acids. The V and J ends lost 1 base and 14 bases, in that order; junction bases with no gene match: 4. The CDR3 protein is CASSQVTSGVYF. The CDR3 nucleotides are TGTGCCAGCAGCCAAGTTACTAGCGGGGTCTACTTC.

This chain uses TRBV18 with TRBJ1-2; 10 bases match TRBD1. Germline values: CDR1 KGHSH, CDR2 LQKENI. Unmatched junction bases numbered 8, after V lost 3 bases and J lost 4 bases. This CDR3 spans 16 amino acids. The CDR3 nucleotides read TGTGCCAGCTCACCCACGACAGGGGGCGCAATCTATGGCTACACCTTC. Translated, it gives CASSPTTGGAIYGYTF.

This clone was observed once. The chain uses TRBV6-2 or TRBV6-3 and TRBJ2-5; D remains ambiguous. The J call may not be correct, given that the DNA end is closer to TRBJ2-7. CDR1 is MNHEY, CDR2 SVGEGT, per germline. The CDR3 runs 17 residues. CDR3 nucleotides: TGTGCCAGCAGTTACTCCAGAGACTCTCCCGTCGTTTACGAGCAGTACTTC. It yields the protein CASSYSRDSPVVYEQYF.

The chain couples TRBV6-5 to TRBJ2-7, with TRBD1 matching over 7 bases. V lost 4 bases, J lost 2 bases, and 5 bases stayed unmatched. The CDR3 consists of 14 residues. The germline CDR1 and CDR2 sequences are MNHEY and SVGAGI. The CDR3 DNA follows: TGTGCCAGCAGTTTGAGGACAGGTGCCTACGAGCAGTACTTC. Its translation: CASSLRTGAYEQYF.

The CDR3 is CASGSGTSGRGAVDTQYF. The CDR3 DNA reads TGTGCCAGCGGTTCCGGGACTAGCGGGAGGGGGGCCGTAGATACGCAGTATTTT. This chain connects TRBV28 to TRBJ2-3, with 16 bases lining up with TRBD2. Germline CDR1 is MDHEN and CDR2 is SYDVKM. V dropped 8 bases and J dropped 5; count of bases not matched to a gene: 13. The CDR3 contains 18 residues.

This clone was recorded once. This chain connects TRBV5-1 to TRBJ1-1; D might be TRBD1 (6 bases). CDR1 is SGHRS, CDR2 YFSETQ, per germline. The CDR3 is made up of 15 amino acids. V lost 2 bases to trimming and J lost 5 bases, with 16 bases between them. The CDR3 loop reads CASSFAGGPLTEAFF. DNA for the CDR3: TGCGCCAGCAGCTTTGCCGGGGGGCCATTAACTGAAGCTTTCTTT.

DNA of the CDR3: TGTGCCAGCTCACCCTCGGGGGTCCGTGAGTATGGCTACACCTTC. Its translation is CASSPSGVREYGYTF. V and J are TRBV18 and TRBJ1-2; D perhaps matches TRBD1 (5 bases). Per germline, CDR1 KGHSH and CDR2 LQKENI. Trimming took 3 bases from V and 5 from J, leaving 16 bases between them. This CDR3 spans 15 amino acids.

V gene TRBV9 combines with J gene TRBJ2-3; 15 nucleotides agree with TRBD2. The CDR3 spans 18 residues. J gave up 0 bases and V 3 bases, and 5 bases lay outside the gene matches. Germline-derived CDR1 and CDR2 are SGDLS and YYNGEE. The CDR3 DNA reads TGTGCCAGCAGCGGACCGGGACTAGCGGGAGGAAGCACAGATACGCAGTATTTT. It is translated as CASSGPGLAGGSTDTQYF.

V usage is TRBV2 and J usage is TRBJ1-1; D not certain. CDR3 length: 15 amino acids. Trimming pared 0 bases from V and 1 base from J, leaving 9 bases between. Germline CDR1 SNHLY, CDR2 FYNNEI. The CDR3 DNA sequence: TGTGCCAGCAGTGAAGCGATATTGGAGAACACTGAAGCTTTCTTT. Encoded protein: CASSEAILENTEAFF. The full variable domain, completed using reference TRBV2 and TRBJ1-1, is EPEVTQTPSHQVTQMGQEVILRCVPISNHLYFYWYRQILGQKVEFLVSFYNNEISEKSEIFDDQFSVERPDGSNFTLKIRSTKLEDSAMYFCASSEAILENTEAFFGQGTRLTVV.